Presented here are 21 T cell receptor beta chains from one specimen sequenced in a study of beta chain features in type 1 diabetes. The entirety of the isolated RNA underwent reverse transcription, so expressed TCRB transcripts were sequenced. Assay used: immunoSEQ multiplex PCR; TCRdb lists only in-frame clones, some missing. The table lists some 100,000 clones, 40% of them singletons. Sequenced input: stem cell memory CD4+ T cells from blood. These receptors originate from a woman younger than 30 in good health.

This clone has more than one count but fewer than ten. V usage is TRBV7-9 and J usage is TRBJ1-2; D is ambiguous. This CDR3 has 14 amino acids. Germline V CDR1 and CDR2: SEHNR, FQNEAQ (reference sequence). Trimming took off 4 bases at V and 7 bases at J, with 16 bases between the two ends. The CDR3 here is CASSSYDARGGYTF. The CDR3 region has the DNA TGTGCCAGCAGCTCCTACGACGCGCGGGGTGGCTACACCTTC.

The genes are TRBV7-2 and TRBJ2-7; 7 nucleotides align to TRBD2. The CDR3 is 13 amino acids. After removal of 0 bases from V and 8 bases from J, the junction contained 4 bases not matched to a gene. Germline loops: CDR1 SGHTA, CDR2 FQGNSA. The CDR3 loop is CASSLAWGGKQYF. CDR3 nucleotides: TGTGCCAGCAGCTTAGCGTGGGGGGGAAAGCAGTACTTC.

J is TRBJ2-4 and V is TRBV6-5; 8 bases align to TRBD1. V was clipped by 6 bases and J by 6 bases; unmatched bases: 7. CDR1 MNHEY and CDR2 SVGAGI come from the germline V gene. The CDR3 is 14 amino acids. The CDR3 region is CASSGQGQINIQYF. The CDR3 bases are TGTGCCAGCAGCGGACAGGGACAAATAAACATTCAGTACTTC.

V and J are TRBV28 and TRBJ1-2; tentatively, D is TRBD1 (5 bases). Trimming stripped 5 bases from V and 9 bases from J, with 13 bases between. The CDR3 loop spans 12 amino acids. The germline V gene has CDR1 MDHEN and CDR2 SYDVKM. The CDR3 loop reads CASSPGGVSYTF. CDR3 sequence (DNA): TGTGCCAGCAGTCCCGGGGGGGTAAGCTACACCTTC.

The V call is TRBV6-6, the J call TRBJ2-1; possible D gene TRBD1, 7 bases. This CDR3 comprises 13 residues. V was pared by 5 bases and J by 9 bases, with 14 bases between. Germline V gives CDR1 MNHNY, CDR2 SVGAGI (reference sequence). CDR3 protein: CASSPRQGGEQFF. The DNA of the CDR3 is TGTGCCAGCAGTCCACGACAGGGAGGTGAGCAGTTCTTC.

V and J are TRBV19 and TRBJ2-5; maybe TRBD1 (6 bases). CDR3 length equals 16 residues. V lost 6 bases and J 0 bases, leaving 17 bases between the germline ends. Germline CDR1 is LNHDA and CDR2 is SQIVND (reference sequence). Here the CDR3 DNA reads TGTGCCAGTAGCACCTTTTGGACAGTGTACCAAGAGACCCAGTACTTC. Translated: CASSTFWTVYQETQYF. Drawing the rest from reference TRBV19 and TRBJ2-5, the complete variable domain is DGGITQSPKYLFRKEGQNVTLSCEQNLNHDAMYWYRQDPGQGLRLIYYSQIVNDFQKGDIAEGYSVSREKKESFPLTVTSAQKNPTAFYLCASSTFWTVYQETQYFGPGTRLLVL.

This clone appeared a few times. The chain uses TRBV7-9 and TRBJ2-1; tentatively, D is TRBD2 (6 bases). Trimming removed 5 bases from V and 9 bases from J, with 14 bases in between. The CDR3 contains 13 residues. The germline V gene has CDR1 SEHNR and CDR2 FQNEAQ (reference sequence). CDR3: CASSRTNSLEQFF. CDR3 nucleotide sequence: TGTGCCAGCAGCCGGACTAATTCACTTGAGCAGTTCTTC.

This clone occurred a few times. The chain employs TRBV30 and TRBJ2-5, with 9 bases fitting TRBD1. J gave up 11 bases and V 5 bases, and 9 bases lay outside the gene matches. The CDR3 loop spans 12 amino acids. From germline, CDR1 is GTSNPN and CDR2 SVGIG (reference sequence). CDR3 in DNA: TGTGCCTGGGGGACAGGGCCGGGAGAGCAGTACTTC. It translates to CAWGTGPGEQYF.

There are a few counts of this clone. The V call is TRBV25-1, the J call TRBJ2-1; 9 bases are shared with TRBD2. V shed 6 bases, J shed 7 bases, and the junction held 7 bases outside the gene matches. The CDR3 is made up of 14 amino acids. Germline CDR1 is MGHDK and CDR2 is SYGVNS. CDR3 in DNA: TGTGCCAGCAGCCGTCCGACTAGCGGTAATGAGCAGTTCTTC. It encodes CASSRPTSGNEQFF.

The chain links TRBV20-1 to TRBJ2-1; TRBD2 might be the D (6 bases). Germline CDR1 DFQATT, CDR2 SNEGSKA (reference sequence). The V gene lost 6 bases and the J gene lost 5 bases, with 8 bases spanning the gap. The CDR3 covers 11 residues. CDR3 residues: CSARTNNEQFF. The DNA for the CDR3 is TGCAGTGCCCGGACTAACAATGAGCAGTTCTTC.

This sequence joins TRBV6-4 and TRBJ1-5; possible D gene TRBD1, 6 bases. This CDR3 is 13 amino acids long. V lost 4 bases and J lost 6, with 10 bases in between. Per germline, CDR1 MRHNA and CDR2 SNTAGT. CDR3 in amino acids: CASSGQAGQPQHF. The DNA for the CDR3 is TGTGCCAGCAGTGGACAGGCCGGTCAGCCCCAGCATTTT.

This sequence joins TRBV20-1 and TRBJ1-2; D is unclear. Germline-derived CDR1 and CDR2 are DFQATT and SNEGSKA (reference sequence). The CDR3 spans 11 residues. The CDR3 region is CIGFGNYGYTF. In DNA, the CDR3 is TGCATCGGGTTTGGGAACTATGGCTACACCTTC.

This clone was detected only a few times. This chain links TRBV7-2 with TRBJ1-5; 9 positions match TRBD1. The germline gives CDR1 SGHTA, CDR2 FQGNSA. The CDR3 consists of 14 residues. V gave up 2 bases and J gave up 5 bases; unmatched junction bases: 1. In DNA, the CDR3 is TGTGCCAGCAGCTTAAGGACAGGGGATCAGCCCCAGCATTTT. Protein product: CASSLRTGDQPQHF.

The gene calls are TRBV2 and TRBJ2-3, with 12 bases lining up with TRBD2. This CDR3 spans 17 amino acids. The V and J ends lost 8 bases and 3 bases, in that order; junction bases with no gene match: 12. The germline V gene has CDR1 SNHLY and CDR2 FYNNEI. DNA for the CDR3: TGTGCCAGCCGAGGGCTAGCGGGAGGGCCTTTTACAGATACGCAGTATTTT. It translates to CASRGLAGGPFTDTQYF.

The rearrangement links TRBV21-1 to TRBJ2-7; the table calls TRBD2, which could not be checked here. TRBV21-1 represents a pseudogene. This CDR3 is built from 12 residues. In nucleotides, the CDR3 is TGTGCCAGCAGCAAAGCGGGAGCGGAGCAGTACTTC. This encodes CASSKAGAEQYF.

This clone showed up just a few times. The chain recombines TRBV28 with TRBJ1-5, with D possibly TRBD1 on 5 matching bases. This CDR3 is 14 amino acids long. V was shortened by 10 bases and J by 4 bases, with 17 bases between the two germline ends. The germline gives CDR1 MDHEN, CDR2 SYDVKM. CDR3 coding DNA: TGTGCCACCTCACCTGCAGGGAAGAATCAGCCCCAGCATTTT. Its protein product is CATSPAGKNQPQHF.

The chain is built from TRBV19 and TRBJ2-4; weak D call: TRBD2 (7 bases). Germline CDR1 LNHDA, CDR2 SQIVND (reference sequence). Trimming took off 7 bases at V and 0 bases at J, with 16 bases between the two ends. The CDR3 has 16 residues. The CDR3 sequence: CASTPRGGLAKNIQYF. In DNA, the CDR3 is TGTGCCAGTACTCCTAGGGGGGGGTTAGCCAAAAACATTCAGTACTTC.

This sequence joins TRBV27 and TRBJ2-1, with D unresolved. V was pared by 6 bases and J by 2 bases, with 14 bases between. The CDR3 has 15 residues. The germline CDR1 and CDR2 sequences are MNHEY and SMNVEV (reference sequence). The CDR3 spells CASRNAEYAYNEQFF. The CDR3 region has the DNA TGTGCCAGCAGAAATGCGGAGTACGCCTACAATGAGCAGTTCTTC.

This clone was seen only a few times. The genes are TRBV28 and TRBJ1-2; D is perhaps TRBD1 (6 bases). There are 14 residues in the CDR3. Germline V gene sequence: CDR1 MDHEN, CDR2 SYDVKM. The germline V and J ends were trimmed by 2 bases and 7 bases, with 14 bases remaining between them. The CDR3 reads CASSLPTDSFGYTF. CDR3 DNA: TGTGCCAGCAGTTTACCCACGGACAGTTTTGGCTACACCTTC.

The chain recombines TRBV11-2 with TRBJ1-2, with a possible D match to TRBD1 (5 bases). V was shortened by 1 base and J by 7 bases, with 10 bases between the two germline ends. CDR1 is SGHAT and CDR2 is FQNNGV in the germline V gene. CDR3 size: 13 residues. CDR3 residues: CASSLVRVGGYTF. CDR3 nucleotides: TGTGCCAGCAGCTTAGTCAGGGTCGGTGGCTACACCTTC. The full variable domain, in which reference TRBV11-2 and TRBJ1-2 provide the parts outside the CDR3, is EAGVAQSPRYKIIEKRQSVAFWCNPISGHATLYWYQQILGQGPKLLIQFQNNGVVDDSQLPKDRFSAERLKGVDSTLKIQPAKLEDSAVYLCASSLVRVGGYTFGSGTRLTVV.

The table lists this clone with a few counts. The gene calls are TRBV7-2 and TRBJ2-2; 9 positions match TRBD1. Germline V gene data show CDR1 as SGHTA and CDR2 as FQGNSA. The length of the CDR3 is 16 residues. The J segment lost 4 bases and the V segment lost 5 bases, leaving 8 bases of the junction unmatched. The CDR3 here is CASSTYRGLGTGELFF. In DNA, the CDR3 is TGTGCCAGCAGCACATACAGGGGGCTGGGCACCGGGGAGCTGTTTTTT.